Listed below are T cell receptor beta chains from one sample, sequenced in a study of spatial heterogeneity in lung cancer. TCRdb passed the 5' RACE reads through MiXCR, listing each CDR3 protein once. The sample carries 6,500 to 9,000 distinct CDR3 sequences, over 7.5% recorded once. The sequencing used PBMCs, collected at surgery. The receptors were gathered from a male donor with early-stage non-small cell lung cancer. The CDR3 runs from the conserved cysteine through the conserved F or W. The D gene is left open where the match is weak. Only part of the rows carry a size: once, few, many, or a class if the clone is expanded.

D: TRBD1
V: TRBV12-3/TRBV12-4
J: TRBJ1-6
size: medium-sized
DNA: TGTGCCAGCAGTTGGGACAGGGGGAGAAATTCACCCCTCCACTTT
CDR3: CASSWDRGRNSPLHF

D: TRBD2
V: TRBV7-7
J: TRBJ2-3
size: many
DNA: TGTGCTAGCGGGAGGGCCGACACAGATACGCAGTATTTT
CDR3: CASGRADTDTQYF

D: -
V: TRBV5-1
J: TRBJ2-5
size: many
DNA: TGCGCCAGCAGCGCCGGGACTGGCCCCCAAGAGACCCAGTACTTC
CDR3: CASSAGTGPQETQYF

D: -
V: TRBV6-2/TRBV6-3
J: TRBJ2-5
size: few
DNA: TGTGCCACCCTACAAGAGACCCAGTACTTC
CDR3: CATLQETQYF

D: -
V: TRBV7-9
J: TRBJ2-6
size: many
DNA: TGTGCCAGCAGCAGCAGGGGCTCTGGGGCCAACGTCCTGACTTTC
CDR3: CASSSRGSGANVLTF

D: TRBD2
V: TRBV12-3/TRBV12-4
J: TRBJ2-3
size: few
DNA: TGTGCCAGCAGTTTAGCCTCCCGGGACTACACAGATACGCAGTATTTT
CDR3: CASSLASRDYTDTQYF

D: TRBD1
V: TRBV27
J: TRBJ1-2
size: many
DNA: TGTGCCAGCAGTTTCGGGACAGGGGTCTTTGGCTACACCTTC
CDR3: CASSFGTGVFGYTF

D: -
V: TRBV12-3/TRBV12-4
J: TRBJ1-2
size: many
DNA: TGTGCCAGCAGTTTAGCTAGCTTTCGGGGCTACACCTTC
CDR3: CASSLASFRGYTF

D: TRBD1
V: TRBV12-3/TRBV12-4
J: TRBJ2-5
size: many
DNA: TGTGCCAGCAGTAATAACAGGGGGAAAGAGACCCAGTACTTC
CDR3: CASSNNRGKETQYF

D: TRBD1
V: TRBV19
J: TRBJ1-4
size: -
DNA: TGTGCCAGACCGACAGGGGAACTGTTTTTT
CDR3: CARPTGELFF

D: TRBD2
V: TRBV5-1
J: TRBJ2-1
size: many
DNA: TGCGCCAGCAGCTTGGAGGGCGGGAGCGTCTACAATGAGCAGTTCTTC
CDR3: CASSLEGGSVYNEQFF

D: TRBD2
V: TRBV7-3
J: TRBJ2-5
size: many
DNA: TGTGCCAGCAGCCCCGAAGGCGGGGGTTTGGAGACCCAGTACTTC
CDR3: CASSPEGGGLETQYF

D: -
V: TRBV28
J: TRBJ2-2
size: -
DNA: TGTGCCAGCCACACGCGGGGCCAGGGGAACACCGGGGAGCTGTTTTTT
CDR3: CASHTRGQGNTGELFF

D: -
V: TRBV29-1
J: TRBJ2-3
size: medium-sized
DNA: TGCAGCGCCCTGAGGAGCTCGGGGGCAGATACGCAGTATTTT
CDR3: CSALRSSGADTQYF

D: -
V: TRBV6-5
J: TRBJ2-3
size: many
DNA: TGTGCCAGCAGTTACGGGACTGGGGCAGATACGCAGTATTTT
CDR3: CASSYGTGADTQYF

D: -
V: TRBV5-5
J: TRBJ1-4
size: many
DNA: TGTGCCAGCAGCCTAGAGGGGAATGAAAAACTGTTTTTT
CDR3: CASSLEGNEKLFF

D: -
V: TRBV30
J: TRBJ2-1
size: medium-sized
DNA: TGTGCCTGGAGTACAACACACAGCAATGAGCAGTTCTTC
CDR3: CAWSTTHSNEQFF

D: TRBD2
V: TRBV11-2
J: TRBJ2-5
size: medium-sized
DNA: TGTGCCAGCAGTTGGCGAGGACTAGCGGGAGACTGGGAGACCCAGTACTTC
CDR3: CASSWRGLAGDWETQYF

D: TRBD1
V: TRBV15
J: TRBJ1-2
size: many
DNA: TGTGCCACCAGCAGGGGACAGGGGGACTATGGCTACACCTTC
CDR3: CATSRGQGDYGYTF

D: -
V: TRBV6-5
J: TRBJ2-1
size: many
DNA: TGTGCCAGCAGTTACTTTGGGGATGAGCAGTTCTTC
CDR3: CASSYFGDEQFF

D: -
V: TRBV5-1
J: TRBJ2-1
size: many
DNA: TGCGCCAGCAGCTTGGTTGCGGGGTCAGATGAGCAGTTCTTC
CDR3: CASSLVAGSDEQFF

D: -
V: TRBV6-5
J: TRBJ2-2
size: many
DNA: TGTGCCAGCAGGACGACCGGGGAGCTGTTTTTT
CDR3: CASRTTGELFF

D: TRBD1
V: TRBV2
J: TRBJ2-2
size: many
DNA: TGTGCCAGCAGCGCGGGACAGGGTAACACCGGGGAGCTGTTTTTT
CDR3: CASSAGQGNTGELFF

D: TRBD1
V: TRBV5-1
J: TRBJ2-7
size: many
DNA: TGCGCCAGCAGCAGTCTCCAGGGGGCTTTGAGCGAGCAGTACTTC
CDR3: CASSSLQGALSEQYF

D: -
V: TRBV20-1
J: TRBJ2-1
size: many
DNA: TGCAGTGCTAACGGACCAGGGCTTTACTACAATGAGCAGTTCTTC
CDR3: CSANGPGLYYNEQFF

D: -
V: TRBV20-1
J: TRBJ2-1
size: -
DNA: TGCAGTGCTCTACTAGCAACTTACAATGAGCAGTTCTTC
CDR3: CSALLATYNEQFF

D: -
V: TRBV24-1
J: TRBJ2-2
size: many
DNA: TGTGCCACCAGTTTGGCCGGGGAGCTGTTTTTT
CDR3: CATSLAGELFF

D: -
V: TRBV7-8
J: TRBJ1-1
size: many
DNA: TGTGCCAGCAGCTCAGGAGGGTATCGGAACACTGAAGCTTTCTTT
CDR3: CASSSGGYRNTEAFF

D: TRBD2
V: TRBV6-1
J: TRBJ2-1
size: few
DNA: TGTGCCAGCATTAAACTAGCGGGCTCCTACAATGAGCAGTTCTTC
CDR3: CASIKLAGSYNEQFF

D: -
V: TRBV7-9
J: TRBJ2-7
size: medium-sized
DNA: TGTGCCAGCAGCGGACAGCGCGACGAGCAGTACTTC
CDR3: CASSGQRDEQYF

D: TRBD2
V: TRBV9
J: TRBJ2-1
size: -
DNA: TGTGCCAGCAGCTTGGCGGGAGGGCTCAATGAGCAGTTCTTC
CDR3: CASSLAGGLNEQFF

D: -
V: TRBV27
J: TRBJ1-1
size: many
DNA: TGTGCCAGCAGTTTACTCGGGGATGCGCACACTGAAGCTTTCTTT
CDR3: CASSLLGDAHTEAFF

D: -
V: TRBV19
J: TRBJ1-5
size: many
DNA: TGTGCCAGCCGACAGGTACATAGCAATCAGCCCCAGCATTTT
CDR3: CASRQVHSNQPQHF

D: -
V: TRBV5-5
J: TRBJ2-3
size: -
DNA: TGTGCCAGCAGCTTACGTCGGGACGGTGGCACAGATACGCAGTATTTT
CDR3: CASSLRRDGGTDTQYF

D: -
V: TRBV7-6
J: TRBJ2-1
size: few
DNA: TGTGCCAGCAGCTTAGCCGGCACAAGCTACAATGAGCAGTTCTTC
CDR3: CASSLAGTSYNEQFF

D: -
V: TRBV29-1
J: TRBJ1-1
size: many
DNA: TGCAGCGTCGCCAGGGGTGAGGCTGAAGCTTTCTTT
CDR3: CSVARGEAEAFF

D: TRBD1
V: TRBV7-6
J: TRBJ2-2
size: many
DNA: TGTGCCAGCAGCTCGCAACCAGGGGGCTCCTACGGGGAGCTGTTTTTT
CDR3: CASSSQPGGSYGELFF

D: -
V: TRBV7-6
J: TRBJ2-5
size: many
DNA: TGTGCCAGCAGCTTACTCGTAAGACTAGAACAAGAGACCCAGTACTTC
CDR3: CASSLLVRLEQETQYF

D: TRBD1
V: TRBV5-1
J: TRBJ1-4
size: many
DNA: TGCGCCAGCAGCCCGACAGGGATTCAAGAAAAACTGTTTTTT
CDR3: CASSPTGIQEKLFF

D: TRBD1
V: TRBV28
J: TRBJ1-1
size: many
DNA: TGTGCCAGCAGGAATCAGGGGGGAAACACTGAAGCTTTCTTT
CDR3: CASRNQGGNTEAFF

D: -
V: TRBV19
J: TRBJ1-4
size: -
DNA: TGTGCCAGTAGTATCGTTACAACAACTAATGAAAAACTGTTTTTT
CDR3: CASSIVTTTNEKLFF

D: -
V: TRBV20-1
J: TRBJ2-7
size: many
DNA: TGCAGTGCTAGATCACTAGCCAAAGTCTACGAGCAGTACTTC
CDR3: CSARSLAKVYEQYF

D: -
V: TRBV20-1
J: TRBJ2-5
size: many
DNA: TGCAGTGCTAGAGACGCCACAGGGCGCCAAGAGACCCAGTACTTC
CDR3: CSARDATGRQETQYF

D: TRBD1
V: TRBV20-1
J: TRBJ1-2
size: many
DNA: TGCAGTGCCAGAAGGACAGGGGATTACTATGGCTACACCTTC
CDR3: CSARRTGDYYGYTF

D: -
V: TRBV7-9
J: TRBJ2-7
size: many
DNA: TGTGCCAGCAGCTTAGCGGGCCAAATTGCGAGGTCCTACGAGCAGTACTTC
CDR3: CASSLAGQIARSYEQYF

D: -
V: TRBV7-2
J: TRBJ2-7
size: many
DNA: TGTGCCAGCAGCCCGGCGCGGCTGATCTACGAGCAGTACTTC
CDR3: CASSPARLIYEQYF

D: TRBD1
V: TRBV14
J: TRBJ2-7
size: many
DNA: TGTGCCAGCAGCCAAAACCCCTCGCCAAGGGACAGGGCGATGTTTGGGATATACGAGCAGTACTTC
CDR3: CASSQNPSPRDRAMFGIYEQYF

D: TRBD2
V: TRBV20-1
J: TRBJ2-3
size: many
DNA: TGCAGTGCCGAAAATTTAGCGGGAGGTCGAAATTGGAGTGGAAGCACAGATACGCAGTATTTT
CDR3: CSAENLAGGRNWSGSTDTQYF

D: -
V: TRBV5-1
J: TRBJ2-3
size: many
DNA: TGCGCCAGCAGCTTGGTGGGTAGCGGTACAGATACGCAGTATTTT
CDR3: CASSLVGSGTDTQYF

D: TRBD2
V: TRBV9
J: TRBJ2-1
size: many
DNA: TGTGCCAGCAGCGTAGTTACTAGCGGATCCTACAATGAGCAGTTCTTC
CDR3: CASSVVTSGSYNEQFF

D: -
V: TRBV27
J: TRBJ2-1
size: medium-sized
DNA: TGTGCCAGCAGCCATCACCCGGGTCCGAGCTCCTACAATGAGCAGTTCTTC
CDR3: CASSHHPGPSSYNEQFF

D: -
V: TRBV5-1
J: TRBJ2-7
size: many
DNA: TGCGCCAGCAGCTTGGAAGGACTGCCGTTAGAGCAGTACTTC
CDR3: CASSLEGLPLEQYF

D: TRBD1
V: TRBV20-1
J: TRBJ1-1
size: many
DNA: TGCAGTGCTAGAGCGCCACAGGGGGCGCACACTGAAGCTTTCTTT
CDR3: CSARAPQGAHTEAFF

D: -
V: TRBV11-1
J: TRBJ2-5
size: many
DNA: TGTGCCAGCAGCATCGGACCGCAAGAGACCCAGTACTTC
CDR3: CASSIGPQETQYF

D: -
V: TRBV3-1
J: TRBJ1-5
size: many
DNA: TGTGCCAGCAGCCAATTGACAGGAGAACAGCCCCAGCATTTT
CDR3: CASSQLTGEQPQHF

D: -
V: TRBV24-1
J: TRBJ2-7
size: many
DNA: TGTGCCACCAGTAAGGCCCAGGGGAACGACGAGCAGTACTTC
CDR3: CATSKAQGNDEQYF

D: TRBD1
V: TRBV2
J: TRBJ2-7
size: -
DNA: TGTGCCAGCGTCGGGACAGGGGTATTCGGAGAGCAGTACTTC
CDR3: CASVGTGVFGEQYF